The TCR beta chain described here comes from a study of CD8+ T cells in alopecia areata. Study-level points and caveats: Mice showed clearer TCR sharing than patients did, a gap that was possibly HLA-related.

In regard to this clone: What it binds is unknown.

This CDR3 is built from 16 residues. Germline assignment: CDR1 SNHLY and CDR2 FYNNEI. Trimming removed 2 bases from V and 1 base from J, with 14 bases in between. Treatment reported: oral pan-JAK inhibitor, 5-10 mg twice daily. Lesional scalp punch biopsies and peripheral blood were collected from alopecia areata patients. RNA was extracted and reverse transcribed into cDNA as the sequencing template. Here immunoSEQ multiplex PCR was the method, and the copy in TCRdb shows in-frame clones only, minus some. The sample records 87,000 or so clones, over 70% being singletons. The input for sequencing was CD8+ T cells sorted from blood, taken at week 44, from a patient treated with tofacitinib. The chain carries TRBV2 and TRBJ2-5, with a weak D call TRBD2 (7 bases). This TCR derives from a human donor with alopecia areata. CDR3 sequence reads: CASSENGGATQETQYF. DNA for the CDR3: TGTGCCAGCAGTGAAAATGGGGGGGCTACCCAAGAGACCCAGTACTTC.